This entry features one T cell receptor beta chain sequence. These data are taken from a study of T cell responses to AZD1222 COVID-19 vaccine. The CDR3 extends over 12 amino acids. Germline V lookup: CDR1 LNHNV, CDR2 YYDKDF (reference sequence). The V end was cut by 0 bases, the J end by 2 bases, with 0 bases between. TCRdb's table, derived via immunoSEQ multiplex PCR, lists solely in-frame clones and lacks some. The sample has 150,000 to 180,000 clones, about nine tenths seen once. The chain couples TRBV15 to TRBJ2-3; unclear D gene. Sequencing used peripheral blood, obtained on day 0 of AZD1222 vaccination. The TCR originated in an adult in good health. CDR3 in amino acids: CATSRDTDTQYF. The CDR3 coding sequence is TGTGCCACCAGCAGAGACACAGATACGCAGTATTTT.